The clone carrying this T cell receptor (beta chain) was seen only a few times. The antigen is not known. Between the trimmed V and J ends, which lost 4 bases and 3 bases, there was a span of 10 bases. The CDR3 spans 13 residues. Germline V lookup: CDR1 SGHNT, CDR2 YYREEE (reference sequence). Treatment defined: roughly 18 received Ad26.COV2.S at low or high dose, single or two shots; roughly 5 received placebo; per-sample allocation not given. Day 63 after the first vaccine or placebo injection was the time point for sampling. Measured with immunoSEQ multiplex PCR; TCRdb has only the in-frame clones, and not every one. Among over 300,000 clones listed, about four fifths were seen once. The data derive from a study of Ad26.COV2.S vaccination and SARS-CoV-2 variants. Across the whole study: A participant enrolled in the COV1001 Ad26.COV2.S trial arm provided the sample.

The study, taken as a whole, reports: Post-vaccination breadth of spike-specific CD8+ and CD4+ T cell responses was reportedly substantial.

This chain joins TRBV5-4 and TRBJ1-1; TRBD1 might be the D (5 bases). The source was peripheral blood, collected in a trial of Ad26.COV2.S vaccine versus placebo. The TCR sequence derives from a person aged 18 to 59 who received the Ad26.COV2.S COVID-19 vaccine or a placebo. This CDR3 reads CASSPGLYTEAFF. CDR3 sequence (DNA): TGTGCCAGCAGCCCGGGACTCTACACTGAAGCTTTCTTT.